Listed below are T cell receptor beta chains from one sample, sequenced in a study of T cells in Graves' hyperthyroidism and ophthalmopathy. Via MiXCR, TCRdb re-called the multiplex PCR reads, giving one row per CDR3 protein. The table shows some 600,000 distinct CDR3 sequences, with more than 45% occurring only once. The sample taken for sequencing was peripheral blood or thyroid tissue (not recorded which). Receptors were obtained from a woman aged 18 to 35 with Graves' hyperthyroidism. Each CDR3 is given with its conserved first and last residue. The order of the fields is clone size, D gene, J gene, V gene, CDR3 protein, CDR3 DNA. D genes are given only for firm matches. Expanded clones get a size class; other rows say once, few or many, or leave the size out.

size: NA
D: TRBD2
J: TRBJ2-5
V: TRBV2
CDR3: CASSQAGGPQETQYF
DNA: TGTGCCAGCAGCCAAGCGGGAGGCCCGCAAGAGACCCAGTACTTC

size: few
D: NA
J: TRBJ1-3
V: TRBV19
CDR3: CATGTRTSGNTIYF
DNA: TGTGCCACCGGGACCAGGACCTCTGGAAACACCATATATTTT

size: NA
D: TRBD2
J: TRBJ2-5
V: TRBV7-9
CDR3: CASSWGLAGGGETQYF
DNA: TGTGCCAGCAGCTGGGGACTAGCGGGAGGGGGAGAGACCCAGTACTTC

size: once
D: NA
J: TRBJ1-1
V: TRBV10-3
CDR3: CAVRPRGMNTEAFF
DNA: TGTGCCGTCCGACCCAGGGGCATGAACACTGAAGCTTTCTTT

size: NA
D: NA
J: TRBJ2-7
V: TRBV19
CDR3: CASSPERGWYEQYF
DNA: TGTGCCAGTAGTCCCGAGAGGGGGTGGTACGAGCAGTACTTC

size: NA
D: TRBD1
J: TRBJ2-2
V: TRBV7-9
CDR3: CASSFLQGTGKSNTGELFF
DNA: TGTGCCAGCAGCTTCCTTCAAGGGACAGGGAAAAGTAACACCGGGGAGCTGTTTTTT

size: few
D: TRBD2
J: TRBJ2-2
V: TRBV29-1
CDR3: CSVGPQAGGLAGELFF
DNA: TGCAGCGTTGGCCCCCAGGCGGGAGGGCTTGCCGGGGAGCTGTTTTTT

size: NA
D: TRBD1
J: TRBJ1-1
V: TRBV6-2/TRBV6-3
CDR3: CASSPGQGATEAFF
DNA: TGTGCCAGCAGTCCTGGACAGGGGGCCACTGAAGCTTTCTTT

size: many
D: NA
J: TRBJ2-5
V: TRBV29-1
CDR3: CSVSRDTRGETQYF
DNA: TGCAGCGTTAGCCGGGACACCCGAGGAGAGACCCAGTACTTC

size: many
D: NA
J: TRBJ2-7
V: TRBV5-1
CDR3: CASSLDGSYEQYF
DNA: TGTGCCAGCAGCCTTGACGGATCCTACGAGCAGTACTTC

size: NA
D: NA
J: TRBJ1-4
V: TRBV10-3
CDR3: CASSLEPFNEKLFF
DNA: TGTGCCAGCAGTTTGGAGCCTTTTAATGAAAAACTGTTTTTT

size: NA
D: TRBD1
J: TRBJ1-1
V: TRBV20-1
CDR3: CSGRTGSDTEAFF
DNA: TGCAGTGGCCGGACAGGGAGCGACACTGAAGCTTTCTTT

size: NA
D: NA
J: TRBJ1-4
V: TRBV19
CDR3: CASINRDVGNEKLFF
DNA: TGTGCCAGTATCAACAGGGACGTCGGTAATGAAAAACTGTTTTTT

size: NA
D: NA
J: TRBJ1-2
V: TRBV7-2
CDR3: CASSPRPGGYTF
DNA: TGTGCCAGCAGCCCCAGGCCAGGTGGCTACACCTTC

size: few
D: NA
J: TRBJ2-7
V: TRBV10-1
CDR3: CASSNGRDGSYEQYF
DNA: TGCGCCAGCAGCAACGGACGGGATGGATCCTACGAGCAGTACTTC

size: NA
D: NA
J: TRBJ2-5
V: TRBV5-8
CDR3: CASSSPDRTLGETQYF
DNA: TGTGCCAGCAGTTCACCCGACCGCACCTTGGGAGAGACCCAGTACTTC

size: NA
D: NA
J: TRBJ1-2
V: TRBV9
CDR3: CASSYLQGYGYTF
DNA: TGTGCCAGCAGCTACCTACAGGGTTATGGCTACACCTTC

size: many
D: TRBD2
J: TRBJ2-7
V: TRBV20-1
CDR3: CSAQTSGAYEQYF
DNA: TGCAGTGCGCAGACTAGCGGGGCTTACGAGCAGTACTTC

size: NA
D: NA
J: TRBJ1-5
V: TRBV10-3
CDR3: CAISRQHLGDQPQHF
DNA: TGTGCCATCAGTCGACAGCACCTTGGGGATCAGCCCCAGCATTTT

size: once
D: TRBD1
J: TRBJ1-1
V: TRBV19
CDR3: CASGEGQGGDEAFF
DNA: TGTGCCAGTGGTGAGGGACAGGGGGGGGATGAAGCTTTCTTT

size: NA
D: TRBD2
J: TRBJ2-7
V: TRBV4-1
CDR3: CASSPQTSGYEQYF
DNA: TGCGCCAGCAGCCCTCAGACTAGCGGGTACGAGCAGTACTTC

size: NA
D: TRBD2
J: TRBJ2-7
V: TRBV20-1
CDR3: CSARAGTSGAVSYEQYF
DNA: TGCAGTGCTAGAGCAGGGACTAGCGGGGCCGTATCCTACGAGCAGTACTTC

size: NA
D: NA
J: TRBJ1-2
V: TRBV6-5
CDR3: CASSVGLGYGYTF
DNA: TGTGCCAGCAGCGTGGGACTCGGCTATGGCTACACCTTC

size: once
D: TRBD2
J: TRBJ2-5
V: TRBV7-9
CDR3: CASSSYGAASASGPETQYF
DNA: TGTGCCAGCAGCTCTTATGGGGCCGCTTCGGCTAGCGGGCCGGAGACCCAGTACTTC

size: NA
D: NA
J: TRBJ2-5
V: TRBV7-2
CDR3: CASSLMAPGTPRGKTQYF
DNA: TGTGCCAGCAGCTTAATGGCACCCGGGACTCCGCGCGGGAAGACCCAGTACTTC

size: once
D: TRBD1
J: TRBJ1-6
V: TRBV7-2
CDR3: CASSLGGTGDNSPLHF
DNA: TGTGCCAGCAGCTTGGGCGGGACAGGGGATAATTCACCCCTCCACTTT

size: few
D: NA
J: TRBJ2-5
V: TRBV5-1
CDR3: CASSSSLTGTETQYF
DNA: TGCGCCAGCAGCTCGAGTCTTACAGGGACGGAGACCCAGTACTTC

size: NA
D: TRBD1
J: TRBJ2-2
V: TRBV7-8
CDR3: CASSRQGALHTGELFF
DNA: TGTGCCAGCAGTCGTCAGGGGGCACTCCACACCGGGGAGCTGTTTTTT

size: NA
D: NA
J: TRBJ2-2
V: TRBV29-1
CDR3: CSVKDQANTGELFF
DNA: TGCAGCGTCAAGGACCAGGCGAACACCGGGGAGCTGTTTTTT

size: few
D: NA
J: TRBJ1-2
V: TRBV25-1
CDR3: CASTGGGPYGYTF
DNA: TGTGCCAGCACCGGGGGGGGGCCCTATGGCTACACCTTC

size: NA
D: TRBD1
J: TRBJ1-4
V: TRBV5-1
CDR3: CASRPRTGEANEKLFF
DNA: TGCGCCAGCAGACCTCGTACAGGGGAAGCTAATGAAAAACTGTTTTTT

size: NA
D: NA
J: TRBJ2-1
V: TRBV2
CDR3: CASTGELYNEQFF
DNA: TGTGCCAGCACGGGGGAATTATACAATGAGCAGTTCTTC

size: few
D: TRBD2
J: TRBJ2-2
V: TRBV29-1
CDR3: CSVIAGGRTGELFF
DNA: TGCAGCGTAATAGCGGGAGGGCGGACCGGGGAGCTGTTTTTT

size: NA
D: NA
J: TRBJ1-5
V: TRBV25-1
CDR3: CASFSGFNQPQHF
DNA: TGTGCCAGCTTTTCAGGGTTCAATCAGCCCCAGCATTTT

size: NA
D: TRBD2
J: TRBJ2-7
V: TRBV9
CDR3: CASSAEWAGEDEQYF
DNA: TGTGCCAGCAGCGCCGAATGGGCGGGAGAGGACGAGCAGTACTTC

size: few
D: NA
J: TRBJ1-6
V: TRBV10-3
CDR3: CASSWERNSPLHF
DNA: TGTGCCAGCAGTTGGGAGAGAAATTCACCCCTCCACTTT

size: NA
D: TRBD2
J: TRBJ2-7
V: TRBV20-1
CDR3: CSASPSGGQVSYEQYF
DNA: TGCAGTGCTAGTCCCAGCGGGGGTCAGGTTTCCTACGAGCAGTACTTC

size: once
D: NA
J: TRBJ1-1
V: TRBV29-1
CDR3: CSVGPPATEAFF
DNA: TGCAGCGTTGGCCCCCCGGCCACTGAAGCTTTCTTT

size: few
D: TRBD1
J: TRBJ1-6
V: TRBV5-1
CDR3: CASSLEQGAGSPLHF
DNA: TGCGCCAGCAGCTTAGAGCAGGGGGCTGGATCACCCCTCCACTTT

size: NA
D: NA
J: TRBJ1-5
V: TRBV19
CDR3: CASSIQGLQPQHF
DNA: TGTGCCAGTAGTATACAGGGTTTGCAGCCCCAGCATTTT

size: NA
D: TRBD1
J: TRBJ2-7
V: TRBV9
CDR3: CASSVDAGGAYEQYF
DNA: TGTGCCAGCAGCGTAGACGCAGGGGGTGCTTACGAGCAGTACTTC

size: few
D: NA
J: TRBJ1-1
V: TRBV7-2
CDR3: CASSLRGQIFEAFF
DNA: TGTGCCAGCAGCTTAAGGGGTCAGATCTTTGAAGCTTTCTTT

size: few
D: TRBD1
J: TRBJ2-7
V: TRBV12-3/TRBV12-4
CDR3: CASSLTGSPYEQYF
DNA: TGTGCCAGCAGTTTGACAGGGAGTCCCTACGAGCAGTACTTC

size: few
D: NA
J: TRBJ2-7
V: TRBV14
CDR3: CASSQWNEQYF
DNA: TGTGCCAGCAGCCAATGGAACGAGCAGTACTTC

size: NA
D: TRBD2
J: TRBJ2-5
V: TRBV12-3/TRBV12-4
CDR3: CASSSGTSGEETQYF
DNA: TGTGCCAGCAGTTCCGGGACTAGCGGGGAAGAGACCCAGTACTTC

size: few
D: TRBD1
J: TRBJ1-5
V: TRBV2
CDR3: CASSQVGTGRNQPQHF
DNA: TGTGCCAGCAGCCAAGTTGGGACAGGGAGAAATCAGCCCCAGCATTTT

size: many
D: NA
J: TRBJ2-5
V: TRBV7-2
CDR3: CASSLLGSGTETQYF
DNA: TGTGCCAGCAGCCTCTTAGGTAGCGGAACGGAGACCCAGTACTTC

size: many
D: TRBD1
J: TRBJ1-2
V: TRBV29-1
CDR3: CSVEVDRANYGYTF
DNA: TGCAGCGTTGAAGTTGACAGGGCTAACTATGGCTACACCTTC

size: NA
D: NA
J: TRBJ1-6
V: TRBV5-1
CDR3: CASSPREGNPPLHF
DNA: TGCGCCAGCAGCCCCCGGGAGGGTAATCCACCCCTCCACTTT

size: few
D: NA
J: TRBJ1-6
V: TRBV12-3/TRBV12-4
CDR3: CASTMTDFNSPLHF
DNA: TGTGCCAGCACTATGACGGATTTTAATTCACCCCTCCACTTT

size: few
D: NA
J: TRBJ2-6
V: TRBV2
CDR3: CASSVDGVLSGANVLTF
DNA: TGTGCCAGCAGCGTAGACGGCGTCTTGTCTGGGGCCAACGTCCTGACTTTC

size: few
D: NA
J: TRBJ2-5
V: TRBV11-3
CDR3: CASSLEAEQETQYF
DNA: TGTGCCAGCAGCTTAGAGGCGGAACAAGAGACCCAGTACTTC

size: NA
D: NA
J: TRBJ1-2
V: TRBV7-6
CDR3: CASSLAGKHYGYTF
DNA: TGTGCCAGCAGCTTAGCAGGGAAGCACTATGGCTACACCTTC

size: many
D: NA
J: TRBJ1-1
V: TRBV7-8
CDR3: CASSAGPGAFF
DNA: TGTGCCAGCAGCGCAGGACCGGGCGCTTTCTTT

size: many
D: NA
J: TRBJ1-2
V: TRBV7-9
CDR3: CASSSRHVEGYTF
DNA: TGTGCCAGCAGCTCCCGACACGTCGAAGGCTACACCTTC

size: many
D: NA
J: TRBJ1-5
V: TRBV20-1
CDR3: CSAQRGNQPQHF
DNA: TGCAGTGCTCAGCGCGGCAATCAGCCCCAGCATTTT

size: NA
D: NA
J: TRBJ1-1
V: TRBV20-1
CDR3: CSARERLKEAFF
DNA: TGCAGTGCTAGAGAGCGTCTGAAAGAAGCTTTCTTT

size: many
D: NA
J: TRBJ2-6
V: TRBV7-3
CDR3: CASSFTSGTLGGANVLTF
DNA: TGTGCCAGCAGCTTCACCTCCGGGACACTCGGTGGGGCCAACGTCCTGACTTTC

size: many
D: NA
J: TRBJ1-5
V: TRBV12-3/TRBV12-4
CDR3: CASSLGERQPQHF
DNA: TGTGCCAGCAGTTTGGGGGAGCGTCAGCCCCAGCATTTT

size: many
D: NA
J: TRBJ2-6
V: TRBV5-1
CDR3: CASELSGANVLTF
DNA: TGCGCCAGTGAACTCTCTGGGGCCAACGTCCTGACTTTC